These T cell receptor beta chains were read from a single sample in a study of blood T cell repertoires in COVID-19. Sequenced by immunoSEQ multiplex PCR; TCRdb stores in-frame clones only, minus some. The sample gives about 100,000 clones, about 90% of which show up once; roughly a sixth is in the top ten. Sample: peripheral blood. These receptors all come from a man aged 50 to 60 with acute or convalescent COVID-19. Both conserved end residues are trimmed from each CDR3.

TRBV12-3/TRBV12-4	TRBJ2-1	ASSSGGDEQF
TRBV6-5	TRBJ1-4	ASSRGIREKLF
TRBV24-1	TRBJ2-1	ATSDMDRQQF
TRBV3-1/TRBV3-2	TRBJ1-2	ASSRGTAPVWYGYT
TRBV28	TRBJ2-1	ASSLIFGGSNEQF
TRBV5-1	TRBJ2-7	ASRSTGTGFYEQY
TRBV4-1	TRBJ1-5	ASSQEGGGGGNQPQH
TRBV28	TRBJ2-7	ASSPDRSAEQY
TRBV7-9	TRBJ2-1	ASSLRSGVDGQF
TRBV2	TRBJ1-5	ASSPTGNSNQPQH
TRBV12-3/TRBV12-4	TRBJ2-5	ASSDSQETQY
TRBV11-2	TRBJ2-1	ASRPTGGYEQF